This T cell receptor beta chain was identified in a study of T cell responses to AZD1222 COVID-19 vaccine. The table came from immunoSEQ multiplex PCR; TCRdb's copy has only in-frame clones and leaves some out. The data show about 140,000 clones, 75% to 95% seen once. The source material was peripheral blood, sampled on day 0 of AZD1222 vaccination. The TCR comes from an adult in good health.

CDR3 DNA sequence: TGTGCCAGCAGTTATGACAGGGGTATTCAGCCCCAGCATTTT. Protein product: CASSYDRGIQPQHF. The chain couples TRBV2 to TRBJ1-5, with 8 bases aligning to TRBD1. Germline V gene lookup returns CDR1 SNHLY and CDR2 FYNNEI. This CDR3 spans 14 amino acids. V lost 5 bases to trimming and J lost 6 bases; unmatched junction nucleotides: 6.